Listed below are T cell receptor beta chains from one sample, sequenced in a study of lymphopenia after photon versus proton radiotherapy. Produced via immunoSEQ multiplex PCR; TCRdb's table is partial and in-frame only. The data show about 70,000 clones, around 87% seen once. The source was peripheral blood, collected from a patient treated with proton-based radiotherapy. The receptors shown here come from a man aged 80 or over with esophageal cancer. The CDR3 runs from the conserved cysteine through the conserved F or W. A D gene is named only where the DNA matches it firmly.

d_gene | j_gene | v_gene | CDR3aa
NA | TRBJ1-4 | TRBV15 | CATSRDQGANEKLFF
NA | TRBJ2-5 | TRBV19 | CASEGHSGETQYF
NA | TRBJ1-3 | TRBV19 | CASSTNSGAGNTIYF
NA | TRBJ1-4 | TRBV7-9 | CASSSGTSEEDEKLFF
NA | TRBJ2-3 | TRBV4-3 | CASSQNAQGADTQYF
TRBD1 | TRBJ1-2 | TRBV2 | CASSNDRAYGYTF
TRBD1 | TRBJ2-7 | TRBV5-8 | CASGNFGTGIYEQYF
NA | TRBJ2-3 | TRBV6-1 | CAPSAGTRCVDTQYF
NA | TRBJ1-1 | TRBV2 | CASSFSETAAFF
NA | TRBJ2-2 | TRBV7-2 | CASRVPGLNTGELFF
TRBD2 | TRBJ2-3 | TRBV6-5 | CASSYSGLAGTDTQYF
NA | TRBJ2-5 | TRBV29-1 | CSVELGAAQYF
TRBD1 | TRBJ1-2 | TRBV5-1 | CASSLNPGQASPRYGYTF
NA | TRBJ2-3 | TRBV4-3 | CASSQDEGVTDTQYF
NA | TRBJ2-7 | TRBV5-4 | CASSSDWQTYEQYF
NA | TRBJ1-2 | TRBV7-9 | CASSSRTEYYGYTF
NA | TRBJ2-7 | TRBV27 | CASSSPDTVYYEQYF
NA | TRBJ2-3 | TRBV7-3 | CASSLIGWGDTQYF
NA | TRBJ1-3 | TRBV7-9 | CASSLFGNTIYF
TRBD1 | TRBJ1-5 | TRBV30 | CAWSVTGEIRPQHF
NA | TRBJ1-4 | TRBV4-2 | CASSLVGEKLFF
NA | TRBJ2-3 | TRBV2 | CASRGGFSTDTQYF
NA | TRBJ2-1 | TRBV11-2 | CASSFQANNYNEQFF
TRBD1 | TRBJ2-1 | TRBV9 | CASSVGWTGEQFF
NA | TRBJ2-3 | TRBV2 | CASELTDTQYF
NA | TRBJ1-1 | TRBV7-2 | CASSWDGLNTEAFF
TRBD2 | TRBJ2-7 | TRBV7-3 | CASSLSGGSVHEQYF
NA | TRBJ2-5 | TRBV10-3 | CAISGGTFLKETQYF
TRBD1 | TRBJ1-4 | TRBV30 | CAWSAGQGWEKLFF
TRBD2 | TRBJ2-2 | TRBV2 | CASSGTSGGGSGELFF
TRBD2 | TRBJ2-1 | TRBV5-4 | CASSSTILAGAGNEQFF